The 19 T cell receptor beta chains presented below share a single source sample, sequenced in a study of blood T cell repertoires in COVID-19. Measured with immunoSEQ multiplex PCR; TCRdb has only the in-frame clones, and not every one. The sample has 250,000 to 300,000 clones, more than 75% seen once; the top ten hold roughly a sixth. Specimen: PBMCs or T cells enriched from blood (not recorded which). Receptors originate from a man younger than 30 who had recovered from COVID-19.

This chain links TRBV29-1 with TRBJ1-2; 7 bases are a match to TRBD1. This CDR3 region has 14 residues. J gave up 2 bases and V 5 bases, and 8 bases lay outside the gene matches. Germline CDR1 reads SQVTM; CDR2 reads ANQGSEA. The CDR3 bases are TGCAGCGTTTTTCGTCAGGGGGAGAACTATGGCTACACCTTC. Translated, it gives CSVFRQGENYGYTF.

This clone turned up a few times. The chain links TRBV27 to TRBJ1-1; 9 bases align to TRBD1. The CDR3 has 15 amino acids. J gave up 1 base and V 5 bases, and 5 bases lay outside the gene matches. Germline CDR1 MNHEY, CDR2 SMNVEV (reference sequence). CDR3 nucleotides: TGTGCCAGCAGTGCCGGACAGGGGACGAACACTGAAGCTTTCTTT. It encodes CASSAGQGTNTEAFF.

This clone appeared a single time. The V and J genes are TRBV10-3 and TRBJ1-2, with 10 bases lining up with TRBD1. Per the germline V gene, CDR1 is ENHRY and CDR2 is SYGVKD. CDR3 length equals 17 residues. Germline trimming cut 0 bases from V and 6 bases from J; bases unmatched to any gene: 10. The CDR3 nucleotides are TGTGCCATCAGTGAGTCGCTAGGATCCGACAGGGGGCATGGCTACACCTTC. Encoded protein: CAISESLGSDRGHGYTF.

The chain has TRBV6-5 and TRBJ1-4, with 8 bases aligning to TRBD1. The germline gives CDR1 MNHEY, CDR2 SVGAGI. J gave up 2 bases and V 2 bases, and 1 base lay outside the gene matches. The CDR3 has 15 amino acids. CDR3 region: CASSYQGATNEKLFF. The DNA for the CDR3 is TGTGCCAGCAGTTACCAGGGGGCGACTAATGAAAAACTGTTTTTT.

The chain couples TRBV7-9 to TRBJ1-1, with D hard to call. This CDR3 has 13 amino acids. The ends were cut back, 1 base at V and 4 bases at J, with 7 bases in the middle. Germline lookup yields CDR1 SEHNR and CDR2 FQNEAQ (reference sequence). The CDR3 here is CASSLDTFTEAFF. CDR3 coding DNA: TGTGCCAGCAGCTTAGACACCTTCACTGAAGCTTTCTTT.

CDR3 residues: CASSAGVGSLEQYF. For the CDR3, the DNA is TGTGCCAGCTCAGCGGGGGTCGGGTCCCTCGAGCAGTACTTC. The rearrangement uses TRBV18 and TRBJ2-7; 7 bases are a match to TRBD2. Germline V CDR1 and CDR2: KGHSH, LQKENI. Losses at the gene ends were 5 bases for V and 6 bases for J; bases not matched to a gene: 10. The length of the CDR3 is 14 residues.

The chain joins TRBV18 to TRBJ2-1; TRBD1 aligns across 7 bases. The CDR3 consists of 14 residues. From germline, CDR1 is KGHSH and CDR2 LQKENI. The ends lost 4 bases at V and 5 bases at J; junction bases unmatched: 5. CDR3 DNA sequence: TGTGCCAGCTCACTCGGAAGGGGGCACAATGAGCAGTTCTTC. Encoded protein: CASSLGRGHNEQFF.

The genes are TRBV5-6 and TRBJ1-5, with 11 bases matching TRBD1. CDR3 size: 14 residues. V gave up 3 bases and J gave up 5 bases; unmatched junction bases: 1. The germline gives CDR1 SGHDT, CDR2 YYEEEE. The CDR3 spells CASSSGQGDQPQHF. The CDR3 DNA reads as TGTGCCAGCAGCTCGGGACAGGGGGATCAGCCCCAGCATTTT.

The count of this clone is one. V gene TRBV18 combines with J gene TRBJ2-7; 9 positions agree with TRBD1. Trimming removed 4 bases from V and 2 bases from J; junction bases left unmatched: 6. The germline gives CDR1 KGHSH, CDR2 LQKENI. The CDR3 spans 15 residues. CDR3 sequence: CASSRARDRAYEQYF. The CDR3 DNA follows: TGTGCCAGCTCACGCGCCCGGGACAGGGCCTACGAGCAGTACTTC.

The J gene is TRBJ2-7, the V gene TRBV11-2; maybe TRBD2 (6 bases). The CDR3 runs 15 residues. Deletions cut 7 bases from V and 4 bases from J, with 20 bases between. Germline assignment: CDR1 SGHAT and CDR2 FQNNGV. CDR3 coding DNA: TGTGCCAGCACCGTCGGGGGTAGGGCTAGGTACGAGCAGTACTTC. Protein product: CASTVGGRARYEQYF.

The DNA of the CDR3 is TGTGCCAGCAGCTTGTCCTCACTAGTCGGCACAGATACGCAGTATTTT. This translates into CASSLSSLVGTDTQYF. The chain recombines TRBV7-8 with TRBJ2-3; D is possibly TRBD2 (5 bases). CDR1 and CDR2 (germline): SGHVS, FQNEAQ. Between the trimmed V and J ends, which lost 3 bases and 1 base, there was a span of 14 bases. CDR3 length: 16 amino acids. Together with reference TRBV7-8 and TRBJ2-3, the CDR3 gives the full variable domain: GAGVSQSPRYKVAKRGQDVALRCDPISGHVSLFWYQQALGQGPEFLTYFQNEAQLDKSGLPSDRFFAERPEGSVSTLKIQRTQQEDSAVYLCASSLSSLVGTDTQYFGPGTRLTVL.

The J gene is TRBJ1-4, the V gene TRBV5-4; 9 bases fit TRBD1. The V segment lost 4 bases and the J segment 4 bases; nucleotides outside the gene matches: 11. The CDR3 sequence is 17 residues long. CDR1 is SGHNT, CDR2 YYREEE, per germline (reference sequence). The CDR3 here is CASSMSGTGHVNEKLFF. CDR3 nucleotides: TGTGCCAGCAGCATGTCCGGGACAGGGCATGTTAATGAAAAACTGTTTTTT. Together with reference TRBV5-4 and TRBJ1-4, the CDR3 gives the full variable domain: ETGVTQSPTHLIKTRGQQVTLRCSSQSGHNTVSWYQQALGQGPQFIFQYYREEENGRGNFPPRFSGLQFPNYSSELNVNALELDDSALYLCASSMSGTGHVNEKLFFGSGTQLSVL.

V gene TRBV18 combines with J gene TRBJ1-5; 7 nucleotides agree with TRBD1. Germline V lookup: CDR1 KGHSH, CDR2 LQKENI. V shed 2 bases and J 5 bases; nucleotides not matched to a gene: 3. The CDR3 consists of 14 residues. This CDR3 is CASSPGDRDQPQHF. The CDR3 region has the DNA TGTGCCAGCTCACCAGGGGACAGAGATCAGCCCCAGCATTTT.

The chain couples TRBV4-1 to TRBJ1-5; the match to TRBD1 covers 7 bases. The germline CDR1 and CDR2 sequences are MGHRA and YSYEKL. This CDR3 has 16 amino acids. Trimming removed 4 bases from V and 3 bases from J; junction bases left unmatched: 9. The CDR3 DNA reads TGCGCCAGCAGCCTCACAGGGGAGGCGAACAATCAGCCCCAGCATTTT. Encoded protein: CASSLTGEANNQPQHF.

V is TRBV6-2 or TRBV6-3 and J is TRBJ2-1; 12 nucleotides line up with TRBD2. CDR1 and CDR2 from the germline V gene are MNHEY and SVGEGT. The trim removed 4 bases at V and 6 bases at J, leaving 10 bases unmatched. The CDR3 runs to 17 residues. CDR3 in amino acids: CASSSLAGGQWSNEQFF. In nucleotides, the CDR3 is TGTGCCAGCAGTTCTCTAGCGGGAGGGCAGTGGAGCAATGAGCAGTTCTTC.

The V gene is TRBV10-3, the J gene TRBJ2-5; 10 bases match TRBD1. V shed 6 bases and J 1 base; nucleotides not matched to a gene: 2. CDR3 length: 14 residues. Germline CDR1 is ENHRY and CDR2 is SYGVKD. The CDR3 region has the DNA TGTGCCATCAGAGGGACAGGGGTCCAAGAGACCCAGTACTTC. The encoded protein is CAIRGTGVQETQYF.

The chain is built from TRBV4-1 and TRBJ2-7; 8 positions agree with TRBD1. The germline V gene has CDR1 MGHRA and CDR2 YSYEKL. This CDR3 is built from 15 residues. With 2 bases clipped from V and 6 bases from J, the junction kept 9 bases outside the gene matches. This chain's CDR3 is CASSQHGQGSTEQYF. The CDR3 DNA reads TGCGCCAGCAGCCAACACGGACAGGGCTCCACCGAGCAGTACTTC.

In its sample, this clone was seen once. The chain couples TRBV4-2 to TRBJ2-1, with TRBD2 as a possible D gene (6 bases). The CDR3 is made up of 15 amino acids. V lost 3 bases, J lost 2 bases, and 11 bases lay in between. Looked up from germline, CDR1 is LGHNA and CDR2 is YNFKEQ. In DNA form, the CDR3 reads TGTGCCAGCAGCCAGGCTAGCGTAACCTACAATGAGCAGTTCTTC. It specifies CASSQASVTYNEQFF.

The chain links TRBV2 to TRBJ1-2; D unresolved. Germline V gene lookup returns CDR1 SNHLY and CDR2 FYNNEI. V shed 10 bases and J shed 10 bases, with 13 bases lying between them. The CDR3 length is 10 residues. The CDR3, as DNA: TGTGCCATCTACCTAGGCCCCTACACCTTC. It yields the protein CAIYLGPYTF.